The clone carrying this T cell receptor (beta chain) showed up many times. Its matching antigen is unknown. It was with a sample-barcoded 5' primer and a J-beta primer mix that a second PCR of roughly 7 to 12 cycles was run. Researchers report that each sample yielded at least 3 million CDR3-containing paired-end reads. Via MiXCR, TCRdb re-called the 5' RACE reads, giving one row per CDR3 protein. Of 1 million to 1.2 million distinct CDR3 sequences in the sample, under 40% are singletons; the top ten hold 13%. The study drew donors from healthy Caucasian individuals in Russia aged roughly 6 to 90. Each sample used at least 7 million PBMCs. These data belong to a study of blood T cells in healthy people across ages. Whole-study findings and limits: Strong correlation linked observed beta diversity and percent naive T cells.

This CDR3 region has 14 residues. Germline assignment: CDR1 SQVTM and CDR2 ANQGSEA. Losses at the gene ends were 6 bases for V and 8 bases for J; bases not matched to a gene: 13. The TCR comes from a man in his late teens or twenties in good health. Input material: blood. The V gene is TRBV29-1, the J gene TRBJ2-1; 7 nucleotides line up with TRBD1. The CDR3: CSVRFPKQGYEQFF. As DNA, the CDR3 is TGCAGCGTCCGGTTCCCGAAACAGGGGTATGAGCAGTTCTTC.